The subject of this entry is one T cell receptor (beta chain). This sample is drawn from a study of blood T cell repertoires in COVID-19. Across the study: Specimens from acute and convalescent COVID-19 originated in the United States, Italy and Spain.

Trimming left V 4 bases short and J 3 bases short, with 13 bases between. The CDR3 is 14 amino acids. Germline V gives CDR1 SGHDT, CDR2 YYEEEE. In the original analysis: Amplification from reference gene primers served as the basis for estimated nucleated cell counts. Sequenced by immunoSEQ multiplex PCR; TCRdb stores in-frame clones only, minus some. From that table come the V and J calls and clone size; the DNA was used to work out D and trimming. The table records approximately 99,000 clones, more than 65% of them present only once. This TCR derives from a woman of 80 years or more with active or convalescent COVID-19. The chain recombines TRBV5-6 with TRBJ1-2; maybe TRBD1 (5 bases). The sample taken for sequencing was peripheral blood. DNA of the CDR3: TGTGCCAGCAGCCAATTGACAGCTGACTATGGCTACACCTTC. This gives the protein CASSQLTADYGYTF. Filled out from reference TRBV5-6 and TRBJ1-2, the complete variable domain reads DAGVTQSPTHLIKTRGQQVTLRCSPKSGHDTVSWYQQALGQGPQFIFQYYEEEERQRGNFPDRFSGHQFPNYSSELNVNALLLGDSALYLCASSQLTADYGYTFGSGTRLTVV.